A single T cell receptor (beta chain) is shown here with its context. The data are from a study of blood T cell repertoires in COVID-19. The overall study: Sites in the United States, Italy and Spain provided acute and convalescent COVID-19 samples. PBMCs, B-cell-depleted T cells, or T cells were the source of the cDNA or gDNA that made up the material.

Original processing methods: Using reference gene primer amplification, nucleated cell counts were estimated. Repertoires were generated with immunoSEQ multiplex PCR, while TCRdb's copy carries only in-frame clones and drops some. V, J and clone size are those of that table, while D and trimming were read from the DNA. This sample has some 50,000 clones, with under 85% found just once. The specimen was peripheral blood. The source is a human donor in a cohort sampled during active COVID-19.

CDR3 residues: CASSRQRLAGGKLDTDTQYF. DNA for the CDR3: TGCGCCAGCAGTCGCCAAAGACTAGCGGGAGGTAAATTGGACACAGATACGCAGTATTTT. The V call is TRBV23-1, the J call TRBJ2-3; TRBD2 agrees at 13 bases. TRBV23-1 is identified as an open reading frame with a role that is uncertain. The V gene end was trimmed by 4 bases and the J gene end by 2 bases; junction bases not matched to a gene: 15. This CDR3 region has 20 residues.